The entry below describes one T cell receptor (beta chain). This sample was included in a study of shared T cell receptors in the human thymus. Sequencing used immunoSEQ multiplex PCR; TCRdb keeps in-frame clones, though not all of them. The sample lists 500,000 to 750,000 clones; around 87% were seen once. CDR1 MNHEY and CDR2 SVGAGI come from the germline V gene. This CDR3 is 13 amino acids long. V lost 2 bases and J lost 9, with 14 bases in between. These data also formed part of another study, on human thymus T cells. Per that study: Samples came from healthy Finnish infants during open corrective cardiac surgery. During corrective heart surgery, resections were taken, and the thymus tissue came from them. Thymic and blood repertoires seemed to favor certain V and J genes. Related research described thymic repertoires that were highly overlapping among unrelated individuals.

The specimen sequenced was thymocytes. This clonotype originated in a boy younger than two with a congenital heart defect. The V and J genes are TRBV6-5 and TRBJ2-7; D is perhaps TRBD2 (6 bases). This CDR3 reads CASSYHPAEGQYF. CDR3 in DNA: TGTGCCAGCAGTTACCACCCTGCGGAGGGGCAGTACTTC.